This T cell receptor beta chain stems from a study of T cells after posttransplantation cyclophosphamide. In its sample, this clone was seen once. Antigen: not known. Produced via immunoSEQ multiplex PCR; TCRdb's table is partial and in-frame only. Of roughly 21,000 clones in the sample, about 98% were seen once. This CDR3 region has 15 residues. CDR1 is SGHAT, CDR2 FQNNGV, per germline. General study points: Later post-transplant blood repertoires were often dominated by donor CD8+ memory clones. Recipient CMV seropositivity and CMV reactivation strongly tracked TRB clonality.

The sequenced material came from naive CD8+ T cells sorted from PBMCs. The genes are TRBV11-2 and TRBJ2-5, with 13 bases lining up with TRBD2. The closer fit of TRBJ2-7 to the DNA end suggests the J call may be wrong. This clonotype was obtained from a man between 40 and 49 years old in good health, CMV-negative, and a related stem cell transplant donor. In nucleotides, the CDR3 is TGTGCCAGCAGCTTAAGGACTAGCGGGAGTTACGAGCAGTACTTC. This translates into CASSLRTSGSYEQYF.